This TCR beta chain was captured by sequencing in a study of blood T cell repertoires in COVID-19. As processed by the authors: Estimation of nucleated cell counts relied on the amplification of reference gene primers. The data were produced by immunoSEQ multiplex PCR, yet TCRdb's version contains in-frame clones alone and is incomplete. The DNA was the basis for D and trimming; V, J and clone size are from that table. The sample lists 200,000 to 300,000 clones; 86% were seen once. The sequence was collected from a woman aged 55-69 years who had recovered from COVID-19. Input material: peripheral blood.

The CDR3 nucleotides are TGCGCCAGCAGCTTGGTCCCGACTGGGCAGGGCGGAAAGTATGGCTACACCTTC. Residues: CASSLVPTGQGGKYGYTF. The gene calls are TRBV5-1 and TRBJ1-2; D might be TRBD1 (5 bases). Trimming left V 0 bases short and J 5 bases short, with 23 bases between. The germline CDR1 and CDR2 sequences are SGHRS and YFSETQ. The CDR3 covers 18 residues. The complete variable domain, with remaining parts taken from reference TRBV5-1 and TRBJ1-2, reads KAGVTQTPRYLIKTRGQQVTLSCSPISGHRSVSWYQQTPGQGLQFLFEYFSETQRNKGNFPGRFSGRQFSNSRSEMNVSTLELGDSALYLCASSLVPTGQGGKYGYTFGSGTRLTVV.